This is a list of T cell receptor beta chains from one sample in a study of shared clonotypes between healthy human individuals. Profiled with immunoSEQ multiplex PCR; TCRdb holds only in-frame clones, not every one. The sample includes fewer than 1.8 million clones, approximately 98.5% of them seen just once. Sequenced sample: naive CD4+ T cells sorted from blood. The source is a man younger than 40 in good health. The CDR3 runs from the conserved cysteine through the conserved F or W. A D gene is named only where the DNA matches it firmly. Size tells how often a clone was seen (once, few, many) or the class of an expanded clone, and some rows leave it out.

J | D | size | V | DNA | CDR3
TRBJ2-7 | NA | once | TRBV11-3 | TGTGCCAGCAGCTTAGAACCCGAGACCGAGCAGTACTTC | CASSLEPETEQYF
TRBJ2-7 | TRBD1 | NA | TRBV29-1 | TGCAGCGTTGAGGGACAGGGGAGTCCCTACGAGCAGTACTTC | CSVEGQGSPYEQYF
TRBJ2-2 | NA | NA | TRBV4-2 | TGTGCCAGCAGCCCCAATTTTAGGGAGCCCCCCGGCGGGCTGTTTTTT | CASSPNFREPPGGLFF
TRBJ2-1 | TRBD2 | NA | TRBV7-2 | TGTGCCAGCAGCCCACGGGACCCGGGGGGGAATGAGCAGTTCTTC | CASSPRDPGGNEQFF
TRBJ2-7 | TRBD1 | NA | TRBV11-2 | TGTGCCAGCAGTCGGGGACAGGGTGTTTACGAGCAGTACTTC | CASSRGQGVYEQYF
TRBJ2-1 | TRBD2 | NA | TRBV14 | TGTGCCAGCAGACGGACTAGCGGGAGGCGTGGGCCCAATGAGCAGTTCTTC | CASRRTSGRRGPNEQFF
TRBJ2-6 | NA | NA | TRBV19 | TGTGCCAGTAGACGTCCCAGACGTTCCAGAGGTGACCCTCAATCTGGGGCCAACGTCCTGACTTTC | CASRRPRRSRGDPQSGANVLTF
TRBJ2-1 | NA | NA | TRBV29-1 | TGCAGCGTTGATCAACCTTGGGATGAGCAGTTCTTC | CSVDQPWDEQFF
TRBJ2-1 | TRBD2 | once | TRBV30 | TGTGCCTGGAGGGGGCGACTAGCGGGAGGGAGGGCTCACTACAATGAGCAGTTCTTC | CAWRGRLAGGRAHYNEQFF
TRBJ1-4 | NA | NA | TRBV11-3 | TGTGCCAGCAGCCCCCATAGGGCCGATTACCATAATGAAAAACTGTTTTTT | CASSPHRADYHNEKLFF
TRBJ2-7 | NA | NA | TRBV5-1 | TGCGCCAGCAGCATGAGGGTGAAGGACGAGCAGTACTTC | CASSMRVKDEQYF
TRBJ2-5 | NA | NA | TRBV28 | TGTGCCAGCAGTTTGTCGAGTAGGGAGACCCAGTACTTC | CASSLSSRETQYF
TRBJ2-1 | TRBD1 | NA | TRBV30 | TGTGCCTGGACAGAAGGTCAGGGGGCAAATGAGCAGTTCTTC | CAWTEGQGANEQFF
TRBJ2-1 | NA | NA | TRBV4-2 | TGTGCCAGCAGCCAAGATCCAGTCCGCTCCTACAATGAGCAGTTCTTC | CASSQDPVRSYNEQFF
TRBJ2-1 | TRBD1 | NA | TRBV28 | TGTGCCAGCAGGCCACCGGGACAGTCGAATGAGCAGTTCTTC | CASRPPGQSNEQFF
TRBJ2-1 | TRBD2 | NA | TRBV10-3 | TGTGCCATCAGTGAAATGACTAGCGGGAGGGCAAATGAGCAGTTCTTC | CAISEMTSGRANEQFF
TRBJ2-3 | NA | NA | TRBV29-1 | TGCAGCGTTGAGTGGGGGGGCACAGATACGCAGTATTTT | CSVEWGGTDTQYF
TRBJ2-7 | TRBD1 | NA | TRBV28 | TGTGCCAGCAGTAAAAGACAGGGCCGTACCTACGAGCAGTACTTC | CASSKRQGRTYEQYF
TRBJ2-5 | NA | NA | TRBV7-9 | TGTGCCAGCAGCTTAGCAGGGTGGGAGACCCAGTACTTC | CASSLAGWETQYF
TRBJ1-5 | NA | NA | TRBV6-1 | TGTGCCAGCAGTGAACTTCGGGACAATCAGCCCCAGCATTTT | CASSELRDNQPQHF
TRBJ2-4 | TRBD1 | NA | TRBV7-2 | TGTGCCAGCAGCCCAGGGGGCCTAGCCTCAGCCAAAAACATTCAGTACTTC | CASSPGGLASAKNIQYF
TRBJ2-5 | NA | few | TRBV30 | TGTGCCTGGAGTGTACAGGAGACCCAGTACTTC | CAWSVQETQYF
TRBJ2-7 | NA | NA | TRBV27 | TGTGCCAGCAGTTTATCTCCGGGAAGCTCCTACGAGCAGTACTTC | CASSLSPGSSYEQYF
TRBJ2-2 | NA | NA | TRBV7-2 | TGTGCCAGCAGCCCCCGGACAGCTTCCACCGGGGAGCTGTTTTTT | CASSPRTASTGELFF
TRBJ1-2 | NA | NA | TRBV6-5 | TGTGCCAGCCACCCTCAGGGGATATACTATGGCTACACCTTC | CASHPQGIYYGYTF
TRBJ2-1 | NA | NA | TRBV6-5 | TGTGCCAGCAGTTCTCCCGGTGGGGGGGCCTATGAGCAGTTCTTC | CASSSPGGGAYEQFF
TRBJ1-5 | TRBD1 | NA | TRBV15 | TGTGCCACCAGCAGGACAGGGGGGTTTAGCAATCAGCCCCAGCATTTT | CATSRTGGFSNQPQHF
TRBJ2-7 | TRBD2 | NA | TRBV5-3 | TGTGCCAGAAGCGCTAGCGGGAGAAGGGAGCAGTACTTC | CARSASGRREQYF
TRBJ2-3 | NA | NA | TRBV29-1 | TGCAGCGTTGAAATTCACCCCGGCGATACGCAGTATTTT | CSVEIHPGDTQYF
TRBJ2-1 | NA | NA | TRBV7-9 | TGTGCCAGCAGCTTAAACCGGGAGGAGCAGTTCTTC | CASSLNREEQFF
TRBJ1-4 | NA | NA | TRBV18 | TGTGCCAGCTCACCACAGGGGCGAGCAACTAATGAAAAACTGTTTTTT | CASSPQGRATNEKLFF
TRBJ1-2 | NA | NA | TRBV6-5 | TGTGCCAGCAGTTACAGGGGGTTAGTCTACACCTTC | CASSYRGLVYTF